This TCR beta chain was captured in a study of CD8 T cells in Susac syndrome. Study findings and constraints: The authors acknowledged that their TCR sequencing and HLA analysis involved a relatively small number of individuals.

RNA, at 0.5 to 1 ug, was reverse transcribed with random hexamers. The amplification used immunoSEQ multiplex PCR on TCR beta CDR3; it spanned 54 Vbeta and 13 Jbeta. TCRdb ran MiXCR on the immunoSEQ multiplex PCR reads and lists one entry per CDR3 protein. This sample has more than 110,000 distinct CDR3 sequences, with over 85% found just once. This clonotype appeared a single time. Its antigen is currently unknown. Germline CDR1 reads MNHEY; CDR2 reads SMNVEV (reference sequence). With 1 base clipped from V and 0 bases from J, the junction kept 4 bases outside the gene matches. The CDR3 is 17 amino acids.

Specimen: CD8+ T cells from PBMCs. The V call is TRBV27, the J call TRBJ2-3; 10 nucleotides match TRBD2. This clonotype originated in a human donor in good health. The CDR3 protein is CASSLWTSGTSTDTQYF. The CDR3 DNA is TGTGCCAGCAGTTTATGGACTAGCGGAACGAGCACAGATACGCAGTATTTT.